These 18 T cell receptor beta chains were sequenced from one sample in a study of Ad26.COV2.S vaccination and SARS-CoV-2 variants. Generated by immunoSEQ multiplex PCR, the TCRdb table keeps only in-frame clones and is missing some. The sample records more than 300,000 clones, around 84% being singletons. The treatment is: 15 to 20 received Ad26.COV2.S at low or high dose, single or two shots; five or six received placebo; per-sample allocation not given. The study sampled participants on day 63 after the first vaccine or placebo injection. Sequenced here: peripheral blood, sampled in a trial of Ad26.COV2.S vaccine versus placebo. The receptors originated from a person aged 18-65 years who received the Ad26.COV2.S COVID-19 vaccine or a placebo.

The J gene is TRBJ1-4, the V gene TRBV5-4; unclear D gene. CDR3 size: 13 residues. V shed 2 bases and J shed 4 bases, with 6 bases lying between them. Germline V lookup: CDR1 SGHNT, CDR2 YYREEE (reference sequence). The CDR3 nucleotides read TGTGCCAGCAGCTTAGCGGATAATGAAAAACTGTTTTTT. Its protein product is CASSLADNEKLFF. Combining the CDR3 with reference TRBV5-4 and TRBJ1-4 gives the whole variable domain ETGVTQSPTHLIKTRGQQVTLRCSSQSGHNTVSWYQQALGQGPQFIFQYYREEENGRGNFPPRFSGLQFPNYSSELNVNALELDDSALYLCASSLADNEKLFFGSGTQLSVL.

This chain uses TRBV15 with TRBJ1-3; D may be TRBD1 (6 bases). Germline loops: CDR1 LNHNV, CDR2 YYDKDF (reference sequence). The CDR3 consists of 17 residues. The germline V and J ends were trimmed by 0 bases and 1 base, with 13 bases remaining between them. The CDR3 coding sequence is TGTGCCACCAGCAGAGATTACGGGGGCCCATCTGGAAACACCATATATTTT. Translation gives CATSRDYGGPSGNTIYF.

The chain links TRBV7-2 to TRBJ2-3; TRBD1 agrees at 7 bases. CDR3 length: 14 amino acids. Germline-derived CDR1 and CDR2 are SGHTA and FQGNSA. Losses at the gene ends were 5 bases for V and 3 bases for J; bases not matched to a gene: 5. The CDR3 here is CASSLTGVTDTQYF. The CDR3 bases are TGTGCCAGCAGCCTAACAGGGGTAACAGATACGCAGTATTTT.

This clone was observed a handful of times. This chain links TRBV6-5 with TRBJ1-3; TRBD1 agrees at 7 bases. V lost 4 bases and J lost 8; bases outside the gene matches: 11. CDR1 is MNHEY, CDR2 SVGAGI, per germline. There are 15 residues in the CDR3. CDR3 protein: CASSLQGPPGDTIYF. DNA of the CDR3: TGTGCCAGCAGTTTACAGGGGCCGCCCGGGGACACCATATATTTT.

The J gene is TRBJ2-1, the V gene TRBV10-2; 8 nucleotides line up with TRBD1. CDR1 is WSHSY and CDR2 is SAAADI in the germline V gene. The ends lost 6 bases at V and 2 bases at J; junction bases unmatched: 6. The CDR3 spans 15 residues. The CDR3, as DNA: TGCGCCAGCAGCAAAACAGGGGGACCCTACAATGAGCAGTTCTTC. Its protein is CASSKTGGPYNEQFF.

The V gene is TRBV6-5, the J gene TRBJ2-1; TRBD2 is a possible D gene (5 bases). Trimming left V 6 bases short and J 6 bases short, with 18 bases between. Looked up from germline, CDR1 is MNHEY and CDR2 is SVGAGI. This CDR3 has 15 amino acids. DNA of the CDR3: TGTGCCAGCAGAAATCTCGGACTTGGAGGCAATGAGCAGTTCTTC. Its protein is CASRNLGLGGNEQFF.

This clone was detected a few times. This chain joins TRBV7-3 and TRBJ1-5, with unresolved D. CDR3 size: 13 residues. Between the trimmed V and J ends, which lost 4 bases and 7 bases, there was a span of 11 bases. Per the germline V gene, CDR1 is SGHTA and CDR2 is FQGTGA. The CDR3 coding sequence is TGTGCCAGCAGCTCCGCCGCGGGGCAGCCCCAGCATTTT. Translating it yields CASSSAAGQPQHF.

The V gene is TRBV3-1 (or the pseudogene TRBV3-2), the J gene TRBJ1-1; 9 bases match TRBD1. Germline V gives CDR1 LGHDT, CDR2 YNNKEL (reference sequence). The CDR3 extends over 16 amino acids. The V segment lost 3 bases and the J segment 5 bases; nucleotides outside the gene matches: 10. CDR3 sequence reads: CASSQGQGILGTEAFF. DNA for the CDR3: TGTGCCAGCAGCCAGGGACAGGGAATTTTGGGGACTGAAGCTTTCTTT.

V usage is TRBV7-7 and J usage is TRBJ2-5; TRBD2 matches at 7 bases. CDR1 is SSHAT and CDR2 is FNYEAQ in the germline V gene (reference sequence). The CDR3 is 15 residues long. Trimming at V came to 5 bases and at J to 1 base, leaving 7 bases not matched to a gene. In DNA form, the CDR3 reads TGTGCCAGCAGCCCACTAGCGAACGGCCAAGAGACCCAGTACTTC. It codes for CASSPLANGQETQYF.

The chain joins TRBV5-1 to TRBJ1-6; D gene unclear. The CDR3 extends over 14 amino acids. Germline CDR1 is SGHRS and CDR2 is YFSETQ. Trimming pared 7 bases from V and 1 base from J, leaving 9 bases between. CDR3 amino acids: CASGVGSYNSPLHF. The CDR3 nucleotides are TGCGCCAGCGGTGTGGGGTCCTATAATTCACCCCTCCACTTT.

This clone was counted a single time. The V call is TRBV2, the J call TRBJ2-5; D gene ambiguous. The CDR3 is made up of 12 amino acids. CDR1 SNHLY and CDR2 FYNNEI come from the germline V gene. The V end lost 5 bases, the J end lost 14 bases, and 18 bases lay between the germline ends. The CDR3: CASSPRPRESYF. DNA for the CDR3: TGTGCCAGCAGTCCCCGCCCACGTGAAAGTTACTTC. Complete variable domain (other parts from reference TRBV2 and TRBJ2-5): EPEVTQTPSHQVTQMGQEVILRCVPISNHLYFYWYRQILGQKVEFLVSFYNNEISEKSEIFDDQFSVERPDGSNFTLKIRSTKLEDSAMYFCASSPRPRESYFGPGTRLLVL.

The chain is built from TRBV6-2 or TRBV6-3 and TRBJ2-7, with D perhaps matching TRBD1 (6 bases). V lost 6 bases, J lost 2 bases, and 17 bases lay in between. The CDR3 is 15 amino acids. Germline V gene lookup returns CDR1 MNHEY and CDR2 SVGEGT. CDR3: CASSAVGAPTYEQYF. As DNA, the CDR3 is TGTGCCAGCAGCGCGGTGGGGGCCCCAACCTACGAGCAGTACTTC.

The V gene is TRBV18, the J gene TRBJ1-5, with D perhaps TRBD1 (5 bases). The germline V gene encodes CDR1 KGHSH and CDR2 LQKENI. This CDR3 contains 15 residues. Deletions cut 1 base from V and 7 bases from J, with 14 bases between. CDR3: CASSPLRAEGQPQHF. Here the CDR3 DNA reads TGTGCCAGCTCACCACTCAGGGCAGAGGGGCAGCCCCAGCATTTT.

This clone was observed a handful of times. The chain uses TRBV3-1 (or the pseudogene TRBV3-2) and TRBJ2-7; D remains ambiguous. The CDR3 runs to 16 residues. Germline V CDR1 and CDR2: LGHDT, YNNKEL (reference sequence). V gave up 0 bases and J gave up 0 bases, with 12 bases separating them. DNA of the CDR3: TGTGCCAGCAGCCAAGATCTGGTGGTACCCTCCTACGAGCAGTACTTC. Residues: CASSQDLVVPSYEQYF.

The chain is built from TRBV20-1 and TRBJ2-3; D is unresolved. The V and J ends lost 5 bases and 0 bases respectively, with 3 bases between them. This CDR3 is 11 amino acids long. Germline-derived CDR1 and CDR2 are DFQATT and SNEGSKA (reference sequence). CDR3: CSAQSTDTQYF. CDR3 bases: TGCAGTGCTCAAAGCACAGATACGCAGTATTTT.

The chain's CDR3 is CASSLAASGLTYEQYF. Here the CDR3 DNA reads TGTGCCAGCAGCTTAGCGGCTAGCGGACTTACCTACGAGCAGTACTTC. The V call is TRBV7-8, the J call TRBJ2-7, with 7 nucleotides matching TRBD2. Germline assignment: CDR1 SGHVS and CDR2 FQNEAQ. With 0 bases clipped from V and 2 bases from J, the junction kept 7 bases outside the gene matches. The CDR3 totals 16 residues. Based on the CDR3 plus reference TRBV7-8 and TRBJ2-7, the full variable domain is GAGVSQSPRYKVAKRGQDVALRCDPISGHVSLFWYQQALGQGPEFLTYFQNEAQLDKSGLPSDRFFAERPEGSVSTLKIQRTQQEDSAVYLCASSLAASGLTYEQYFGPGTRLTVT.

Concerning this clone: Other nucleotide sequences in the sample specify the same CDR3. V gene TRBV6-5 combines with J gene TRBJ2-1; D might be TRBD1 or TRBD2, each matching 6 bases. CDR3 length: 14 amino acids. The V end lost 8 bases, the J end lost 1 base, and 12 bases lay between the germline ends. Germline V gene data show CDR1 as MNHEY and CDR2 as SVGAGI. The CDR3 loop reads CASGRGPSYNEQFF. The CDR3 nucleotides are TGTGCCAGCGGCCGGGGGCCGTCCTACAATGAGCAGTTCTTC.

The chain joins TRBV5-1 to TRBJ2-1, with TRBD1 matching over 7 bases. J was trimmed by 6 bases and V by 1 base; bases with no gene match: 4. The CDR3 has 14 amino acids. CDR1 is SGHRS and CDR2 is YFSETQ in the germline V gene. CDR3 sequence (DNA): TGCGCCAGCAGCTTGTCACCAGGGGGCAATGAGCAGTTCTTC. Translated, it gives CASSLSPGGNEQFF.